This T cell receptor (beta chain) was retrieved from a study of CD8+ T cells in alopecia areata. Study-level background: Tofacitinib was taken orally by treated patients, and the dose was 5 to 10 mg twice daily.

This clone came up once. Its antigen remains unknown. Researchers took lesional scalp punch biopsies and peripheral blood from people who were alopecia areata patients. The V gene end was trimmed by 5 bases and the J gene end by 3 bases; junction bases not matched to a gene: 2. CDR1 and CDR2 (germline): LNHDA, SQIVND (reference sequence). This CDR3 is built from 14 residues. Sequencing templates came from extracted RNA that was reverse transcribed into cDNA. The method was immunoSEQ multiplex PCR; TCRdb's version includes in-frame clones alone and lacks a portion of them. The sample carries some 16,000 clones, 45% to 65% recorded once. Study-level points and caveats: Compared with normal scalp, lesional scalp had higher clonality and more expanded CD8+ clones.

The sequencing input was skin. This TCR was sampled from a human donor with alopecia areata. This chain joins TRBV19 and TRBJ2-1; TRBD1 agrees at 9 bases. CDR3 sequence: CASSATGGYNEQFF. The CDR3 DNA is TGTGCCAGTAGTGCGACAGGGGGCTACAATGAGCAGTTCTTC.